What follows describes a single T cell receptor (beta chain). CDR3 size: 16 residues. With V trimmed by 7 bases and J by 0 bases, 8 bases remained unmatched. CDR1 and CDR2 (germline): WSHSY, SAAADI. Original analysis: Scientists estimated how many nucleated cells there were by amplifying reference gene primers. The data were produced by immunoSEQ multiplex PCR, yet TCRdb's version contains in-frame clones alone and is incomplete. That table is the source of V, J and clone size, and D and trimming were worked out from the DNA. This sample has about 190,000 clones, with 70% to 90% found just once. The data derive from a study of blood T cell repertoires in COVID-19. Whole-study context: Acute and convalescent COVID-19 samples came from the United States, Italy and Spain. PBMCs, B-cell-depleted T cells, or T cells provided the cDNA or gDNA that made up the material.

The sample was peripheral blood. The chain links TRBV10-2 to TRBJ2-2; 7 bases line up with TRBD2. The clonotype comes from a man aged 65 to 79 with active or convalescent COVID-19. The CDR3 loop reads CASKVIAGSNTGELFF. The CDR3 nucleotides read TGCGCCAGCAAGGTTATAGCGGGTTCGAACACCGGGGAGCTGTTTTTT.